This TCR beta chain is drawn from a study of cytomegalovirus exposure and HLA in healthy donors. Both 60 Vbeta primers and 13 Jbeta primers went into the PCR. The assay was immunoSEQ multiplex PCR, and TCRdb's table has in-frame clones only and misses some. The sample has approximately 100,000 clones; roughly 70% are singletons. Regarding the study as a whole: The authors enumerated over 150 TCR beta chains as linked to cytomegalovirus.

This clone was seen more than once but under ten times. Its antigen is undetermined. The CDR3 has 12 residues. The ends were cut back, 8 bases at V and 7 bases at J, with 12 bases in the middle. In germline, CDR1 is MNHEY, CDR2 SVGAGI. This chain joins TRBV6-5 and TRBJ2-1; D unresolved. This clonotype was sampled from a man in his forties in good health and CMV-seropositive. What was sequenced was PBMCs. CDR3 sequence: CASASTVNEQFF. CDR3 nucleotide sequence: TGTGCCAGCGCATCAACAGTTAATGAGCAGTTCTTC.